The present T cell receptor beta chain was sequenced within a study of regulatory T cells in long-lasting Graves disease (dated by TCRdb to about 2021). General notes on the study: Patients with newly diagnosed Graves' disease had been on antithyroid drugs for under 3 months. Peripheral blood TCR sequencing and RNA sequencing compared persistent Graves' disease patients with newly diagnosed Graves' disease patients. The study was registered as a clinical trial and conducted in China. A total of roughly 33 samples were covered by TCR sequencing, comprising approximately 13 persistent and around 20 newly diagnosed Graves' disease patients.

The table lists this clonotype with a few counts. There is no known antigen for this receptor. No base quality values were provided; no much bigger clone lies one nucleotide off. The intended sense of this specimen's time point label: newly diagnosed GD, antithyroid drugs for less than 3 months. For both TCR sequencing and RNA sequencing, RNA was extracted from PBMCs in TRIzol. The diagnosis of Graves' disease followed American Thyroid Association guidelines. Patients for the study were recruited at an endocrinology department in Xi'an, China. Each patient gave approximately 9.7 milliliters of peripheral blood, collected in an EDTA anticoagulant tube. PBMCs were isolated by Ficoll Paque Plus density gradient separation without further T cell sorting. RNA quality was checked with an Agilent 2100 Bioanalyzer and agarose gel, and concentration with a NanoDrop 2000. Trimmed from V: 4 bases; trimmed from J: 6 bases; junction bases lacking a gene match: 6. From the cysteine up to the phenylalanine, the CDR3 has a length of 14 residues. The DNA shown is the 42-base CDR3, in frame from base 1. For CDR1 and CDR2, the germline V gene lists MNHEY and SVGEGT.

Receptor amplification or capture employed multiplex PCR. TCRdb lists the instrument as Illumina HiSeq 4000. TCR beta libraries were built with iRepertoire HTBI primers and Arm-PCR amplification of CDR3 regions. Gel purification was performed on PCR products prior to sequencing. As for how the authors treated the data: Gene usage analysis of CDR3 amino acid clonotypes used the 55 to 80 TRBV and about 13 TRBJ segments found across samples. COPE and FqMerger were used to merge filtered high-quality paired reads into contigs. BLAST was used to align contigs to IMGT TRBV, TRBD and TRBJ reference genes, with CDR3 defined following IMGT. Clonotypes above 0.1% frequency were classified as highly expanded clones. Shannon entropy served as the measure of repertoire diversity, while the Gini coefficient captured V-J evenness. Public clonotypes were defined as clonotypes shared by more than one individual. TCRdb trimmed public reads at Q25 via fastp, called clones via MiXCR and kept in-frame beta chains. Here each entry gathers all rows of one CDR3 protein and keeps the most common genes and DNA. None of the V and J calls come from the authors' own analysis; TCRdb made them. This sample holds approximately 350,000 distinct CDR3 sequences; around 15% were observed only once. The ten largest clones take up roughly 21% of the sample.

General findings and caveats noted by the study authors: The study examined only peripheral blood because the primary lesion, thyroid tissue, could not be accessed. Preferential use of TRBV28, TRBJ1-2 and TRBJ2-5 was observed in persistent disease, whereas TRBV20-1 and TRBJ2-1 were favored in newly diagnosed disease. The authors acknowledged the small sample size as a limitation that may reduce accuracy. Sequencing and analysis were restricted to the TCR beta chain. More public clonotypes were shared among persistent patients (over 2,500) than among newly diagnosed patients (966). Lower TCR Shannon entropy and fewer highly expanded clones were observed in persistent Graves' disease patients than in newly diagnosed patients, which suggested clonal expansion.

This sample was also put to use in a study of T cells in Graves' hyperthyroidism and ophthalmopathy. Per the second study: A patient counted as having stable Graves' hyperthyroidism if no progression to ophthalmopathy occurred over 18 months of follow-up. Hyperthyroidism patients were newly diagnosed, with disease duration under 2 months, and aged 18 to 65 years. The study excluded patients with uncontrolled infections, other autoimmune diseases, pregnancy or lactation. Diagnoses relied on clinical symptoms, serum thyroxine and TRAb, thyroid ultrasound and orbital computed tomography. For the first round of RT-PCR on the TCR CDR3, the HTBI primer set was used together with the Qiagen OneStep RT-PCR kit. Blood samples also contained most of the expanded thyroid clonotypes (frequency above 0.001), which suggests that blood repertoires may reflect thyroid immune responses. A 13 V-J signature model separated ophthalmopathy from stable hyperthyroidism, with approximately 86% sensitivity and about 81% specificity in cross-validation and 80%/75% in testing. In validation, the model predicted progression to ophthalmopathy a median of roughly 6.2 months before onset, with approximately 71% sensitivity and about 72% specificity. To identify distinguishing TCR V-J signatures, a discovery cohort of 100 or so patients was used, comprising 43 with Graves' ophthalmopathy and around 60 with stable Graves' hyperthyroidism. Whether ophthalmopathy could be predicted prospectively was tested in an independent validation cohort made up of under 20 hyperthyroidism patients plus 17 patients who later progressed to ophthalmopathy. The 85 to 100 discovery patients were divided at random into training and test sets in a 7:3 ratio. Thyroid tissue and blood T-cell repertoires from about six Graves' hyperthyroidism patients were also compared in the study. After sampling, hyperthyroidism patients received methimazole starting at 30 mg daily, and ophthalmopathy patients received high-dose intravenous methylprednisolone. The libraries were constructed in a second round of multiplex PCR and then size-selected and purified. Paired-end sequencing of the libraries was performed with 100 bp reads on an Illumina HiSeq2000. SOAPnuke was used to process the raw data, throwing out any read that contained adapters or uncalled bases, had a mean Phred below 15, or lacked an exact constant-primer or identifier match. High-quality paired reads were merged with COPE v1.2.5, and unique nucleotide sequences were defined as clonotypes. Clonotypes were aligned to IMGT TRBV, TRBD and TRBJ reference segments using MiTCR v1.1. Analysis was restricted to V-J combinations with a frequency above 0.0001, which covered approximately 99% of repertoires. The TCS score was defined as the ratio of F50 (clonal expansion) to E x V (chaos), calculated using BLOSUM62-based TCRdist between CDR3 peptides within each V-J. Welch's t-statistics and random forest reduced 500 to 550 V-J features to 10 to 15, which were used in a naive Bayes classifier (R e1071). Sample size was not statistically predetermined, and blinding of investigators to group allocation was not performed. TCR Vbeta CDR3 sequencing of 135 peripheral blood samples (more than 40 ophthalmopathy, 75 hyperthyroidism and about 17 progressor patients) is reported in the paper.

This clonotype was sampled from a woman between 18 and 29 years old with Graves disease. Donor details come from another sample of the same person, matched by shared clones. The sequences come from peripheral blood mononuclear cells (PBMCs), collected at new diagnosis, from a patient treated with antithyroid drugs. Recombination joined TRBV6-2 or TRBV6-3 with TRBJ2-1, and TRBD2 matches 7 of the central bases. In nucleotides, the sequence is TGTGCCAGCAGTTGGAAAGCGGGACCCAATGAGCAGTTCTTC. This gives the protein CASSWKAGPNEQFF.